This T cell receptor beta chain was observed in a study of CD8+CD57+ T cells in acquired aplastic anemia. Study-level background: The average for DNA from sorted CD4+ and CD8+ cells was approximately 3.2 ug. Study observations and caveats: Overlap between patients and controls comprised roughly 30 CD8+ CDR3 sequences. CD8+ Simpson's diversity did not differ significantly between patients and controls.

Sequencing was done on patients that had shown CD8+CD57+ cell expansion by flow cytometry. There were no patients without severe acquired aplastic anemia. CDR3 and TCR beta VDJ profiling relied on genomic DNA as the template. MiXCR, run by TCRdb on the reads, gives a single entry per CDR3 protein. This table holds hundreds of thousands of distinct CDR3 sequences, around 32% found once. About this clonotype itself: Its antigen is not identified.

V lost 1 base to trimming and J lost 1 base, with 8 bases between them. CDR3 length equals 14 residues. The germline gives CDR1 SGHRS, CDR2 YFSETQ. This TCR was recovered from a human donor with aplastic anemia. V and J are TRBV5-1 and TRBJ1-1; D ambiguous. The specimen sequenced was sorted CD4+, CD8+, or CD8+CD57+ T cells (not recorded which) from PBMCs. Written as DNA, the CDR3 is TGCGCCAGCAGCTTGACAGCACCGAACACTGAAGCTTTCTTT. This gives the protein CASSLTAPNTEAFF.